The 3 T cell receptor beta chains reported below all come from one sample, sequenced in a study of blood T cells in healthy people across ages. The authors ran a second PCR of 7 to 11 cycles using a sample-barcoded 5' primer and a J-beta primer mix. Each CDR3 protein gets one entry after TCRdb re-called the 5' RACE reads with MiXCR. The table shows about 670,000 distinct CDR3 sequences, with approximately 52% occurring only once. The sample taken for sequencing was blood. Source of these receptors: a woman of 80 years or more in good health.

The rearrangement links TRBV7-2 to TRBJ2-1; the match to TRBD1 covers 10 bases. This CDR3 contains 17 residues. The ends lost 1 base at V and 8 bases at J; junction bases unmatched: 11. Germline values: CDR1 SGHTA, CDR2 FQGNSA. The CDR3, as DNA: TGTGCCAGCAGCTTAGGACCCGACAGGGGGCTGTACGATGAGCAGTTCTTC. It translates to CASSLGPDRGLYDEQFF.

This clonotype was counted at least ten times. The rearrangement joins TRBV3-1 to TRBJ2-7; D perhaps matches TRBD2 (5 bases). CDR1 is LGHDT and CDR2 is YNNKEL in the germline V gene (reference sequence). The CDR3 consists of 14 residues. V was trimmed by 2 bases and J by 4 bases, leaving 12 bases between them. CDR3 sequence (DNA): TGTGCCAGCAGCCAATCCGGGGTAGCTTACGAGCAGTACTTC. As protein: CASSQSGVAYEQYF.

This clonotype was picked up many times. The gene calls are TRBV3-1 and TRBJ2-7; possible D gene TRBD1, 5 bases. In germline, CDR1 is LGHDT, CDR2 YNNKEL (reference sequence). Between the trimmed V and J ends, which lost 0 bases and 0 bases, there was a span of 6 bases. The CDR3 consists of 14 residues. For the CDR3, the DNA is TGTGCCAGCAGCCAAGAAGGGGTCTCCTACGAGCAGTACTTC. Amino acids: CASSQEGVSYEQYF.